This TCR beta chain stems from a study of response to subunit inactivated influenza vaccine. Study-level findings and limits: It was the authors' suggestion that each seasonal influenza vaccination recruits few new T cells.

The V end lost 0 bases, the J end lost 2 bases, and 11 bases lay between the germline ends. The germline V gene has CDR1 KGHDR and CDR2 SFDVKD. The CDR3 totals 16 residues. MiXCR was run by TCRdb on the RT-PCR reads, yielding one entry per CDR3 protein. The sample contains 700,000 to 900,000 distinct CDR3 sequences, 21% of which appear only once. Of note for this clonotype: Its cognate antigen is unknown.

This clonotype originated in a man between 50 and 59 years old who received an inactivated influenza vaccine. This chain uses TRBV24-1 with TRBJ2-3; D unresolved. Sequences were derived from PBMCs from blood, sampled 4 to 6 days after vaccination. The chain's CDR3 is CATSDLRLENTDTQYF. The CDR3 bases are TGTGCCACCAGTGATTTGAGGCTTGAAAACACAGATACGCAGTATTTT.